The 3 T cell receptor beta chains presented below share a single source sample, sequenced in a study of T cells after posttransplantation cyclophosphamide. Some clones are missing from TCRdb's copy, which holds only in-frame ones; the method was immunoSEQ multiplex PCR. The data contain 15,000 to 20,000 clones, 85% of them seen just once; the ten biggest clones take up 25% to 30%. Control samples came 1 year after myeloablative marrow transplants with methotrexate plus calcineurin inhibitor. The sequences come from PBMCs, collected after allogeneic stem cell transplant with calcineurin inhibitor and methotrexate. These receptors were obtained from a female patient under 30 who received an allogeneic stem cell transplant from an unrelated donor, was CMV-positive, and had acute and chronic GVHD. The graft donor may be the source of some T cells.

The chain joins TRBV30 to TRBJ1-5, with unresolved D. Germline-derived CDR1 and CDR2 are GTSNPN and SVGIG (reference sequence). With 3 bases removed from V and 11 bases from J, the gap between germline ends came to 17 bases. The CDR3 is 13 amino acids. This CDR3 reads CAWSQHEGATQHF. CDR3 nucleotide sequence: TGTGCCTGGAGCCAACACGAGGGAGCGACCCAGCATTTT. The variable domain in full, completed from reference TRBV30 and TRBJ1-5, reads SQTIHQWPATLVQPVGSPLSLECTVEGTSNPNLYWYRQAAGRGLQLLFYSVGIGQISSEVPQNLSASRPQDRQFILSSKKLLLSDSGFYLCAWSQHEGATQHFGDGTRLSIL.

V usage is TRBV27 and J usage is TRBJ2-7; 10 bases line up with TRBD1. Germline values: CDR1 MNHEY, CDR2 SMNVEV (reference sequence). J was trimmed by 2 bases and V by 5 bases; bases with no gene match: 9. CDR3 length equals 16 residues. CDR3 coding DNA: TGTGCCAGCAGTCTACTAAGGACAGGGGGGACCTACGAGCAGTACTTC. Its protein product is CASSLLRTGGTYEQYF.

The chain links TRBV7-9 to TRBJ2-7, with D perhaps TRBD1 (5 bases). The CDR3 is 14 amino acids. Germline V lookup: CDR1 SEHNR, CDR2 FQNEAQ (reference sequence). V lost 5 bases to trimming and J lost 4 bases, with 15 bases between them. The CDR3 is CASSPVAQVYEQYF. Here the CDR3 DNA reads TGTGCCAGCAGCCCCGTGGCACAGGTGTACGAGCAGTACTTC.